One sample yielded the 9 T cell receptor beta chains listed below, sequenced in a study of shared clonotypes between healthy human individuals. The data were produced by immunoSEQ multiplex PCR, yet TCRdb's version contains in-frame clones alone and is incomplete. The data show approximately 1,000,000 clones, approximately 75% seen once. Sequenced: memory CD4+ T cells from PBMCs. Sample subset: CD45RA-negative fraction. Every receptor here comes from a young man in good health. Some clones in this sample may be carry-over from other donors' samples.

This chain joins TRBV14 and TRBJ2-7; 7 bases line up with TRBD1. The CDR3 consists of 15 residues. The germline V gene has CDR1 SGHDN and CDR2 FVKESK. J lost 4 bases, V lost 4 bases, and 10 bases had no gene match. This CDR3 is CASSRQGQFSYEQYF. Written as DNA, the CDR3 is TGTGCCAGCAGCCGACAGGGACAGTTCAGTTACGAGCAGTACTTC.

The gene calls are TRBV29-1 and TRBJ1-2; 7 nucleotides line up with TRBD1. The length of the CDR3 is 15 residues. With V trimmed by 7 bases and J by 6 bases, 17 bases remained unmatched. CDR1 and CDR2 from the germline V gene are SQVTM and ANQGSEA. CDR3 nucleotide sequence: TGCAGCGCGACCGACGGCACAGGGGTTAGGAATGGCTACACCTTC. This codes for CSATDGTGVRNGYTF.

This rearrangement joins TRBV4-1 to TRBJ2-2; maybe TRBD1 (5 bases). Trimming removed 6 bases from V and 0 bases from J, with 14 bases in between. This CDR3 has 16 amino acids. In germline, CDR1 is MGHRA, CDR2 YSYEKL. This CDR3 reads CASRYNTGPNTGELFF. The CDR3 region has the DNA TGCGCCAGCAGGTATAACACAGGCCCGAACACCGGGGAGCTGTTTTTT.

The chain carries TRBV18 and TRBJ2-7; D is possibly TRBD1 (5 bases). V lost 2 bases to trimming and J lost 2 bases, with 13 bases between them. The CDR3 loop spans 15 amino acids. CDR1 KGHSH and CDR2 LQKENI come from the germline V gene. CDR3 region: CASSPAQDITYEQYF. The CDR3 DNA reads as TGTGCCAGCTCACCAGCGCAGGACATAACCTACGAGCAGTACTTC. Supplemented by reference TRBV18 and TRBJ2-7, the full variable domain reads NAGVMQNPRHLVRRRGQEARLRCSPMKGHSHVYWYRQLPEEGLKFMVYLQKENIIDESGMPKERFSAEFPKEGPSILRIQQVVRGDSAAYFCASSPAQDITYEQYFGPGTRLTVT.

This clone was picked up a small number of times. The J gene is TRBJ2-3, the V gene TRBV2; the D gene could be TRBD1 or TRBD2 (6 bases each). This CDR3 comprises 16 residues. Trimming shortened V by 10 bases and J by 2 bases, and 22 bases separated the two germline ends. The germline CDR1 and CDR2 sequences are SNHLY and FYNNEI. The CDR3 here is CATSTGALGNTDTQYF. In DNA form, the CDR3 reads TGTGCCACTTCGACGGGGGCCCTGGGCAACACAGATACGCAGTATTTT.

The chain carries TRBV11-2 and TRBJ1-3; D is unresolved. The germline V gene has CDR1 SGHAT and CDR2 FQNNGV. Trimming took 4 bases from V and 4 from J, leaving 5 bases between them. CDR3 length: 12 residues. As DNA, the CDR3 is TGTGCCAGCAGCTACGGGGGAAACACCATATATTTT. Translating it yields CASSYGGNTIYF.

Only one count was recorded for this clone. V is TRBV10-2 and J is TRBJ2-1, with 8 bases lining up with TRBD2. The CDR3 length is 15 residues. CDR1 WSHSY and CDR2 SAAADI come from the germline V gene. The trim removed 4 bases at V and 5 bases at J, leaving 7 bases unmatched. DNA for the CDR3: TGCGCCAGCAGTGTAGTGCTAGCGGGTCACAATGAGCAGTTCTTC. Protein sequence: CASSVVLAGHNEQFF.

This rearrangement joins TRBV7-3 to TRBJ2-7; 11 nucleotides align to TRBD1. V lost 5 bases to trimming and J lost 6 bases; unmatched junction nucleotides: 9. Germline V gene lookup returns CDR1 SGHTA and CDR2 FQGTGA. CDR3 length: 15 amino acids. The CDR3: CASSPHAGTGGEQYF. The CDR3 DNA reads TGTGCCAGCAGCCCACACGCCGGGACAGGGGGCGAGCAGTACTTC.

V is TRBV5-1 and J is TRBJ2-2; D is perhaps TRBD1 (5 bases). The CDR3 consists of 15 residues. Germline loops: CDR1 SGHRS, CDR2 YFSETQ. Trimming removed 0 bases at V and 4 bases at J, with 10 bases between. In DNA, the CDR3 is TGCGCCAGCAGCTTGGTTGCAGGGCCCACCGGGGAGCTGTTTTTT. Residues: CASSLVAGPTGELFF.